This T cell receptor (beta chain) was observed in a study of blood T cell repertoires in COVID-19. Study-wide context: The study drew acute and convalescent COVID-19 samples from the United States, Italy and Spain. PBMCs, B-cell-depleted T cells, or T cells provided the cDNA or gDNA that made up the material.

Germline CDR1 and CDR2: KGHSH and LQKENI. V was trimmed by 6 bases and J by 5 bases, leaving 11 bases between them. The CDR3 is made up of 13 amino acids. The authors' processing: Reference gene primer amplification gave nucleated cell count estimates. Method: immunoSEQ multiplex PCR; TCRdb's copy keeps in-frame clones and lacks some. Clone size and the V and J calls come from that table; the DNA yielded D and trimming. In the table there are some 41,000 clones, more than 80% of which are singletons. The sample consisted of peripheral blood. The TCR comes from an elderly man in a cohort sampled during active COVID-19. The V call is TRBV18, the J call TRBJ1-5; D is undetermined. The CDR3 region is CASSAGLDQPQHF. CDR3 nucleotides: TGTGCCAGCTCCGCGGGGTTGGATCAGCCCCAGCATTTT.